Here is one T cell receptor (beta chain) with its context. The sample comes from a study of T cell responses to AZD1222 COVID-19 vaccine. Some clones are missing from TCRdb's copy, which holds only in-frame ones; the method was immunoSEQ multiplex PCR. This repertoire shows 100,000 or so clones, 85% to 90% found once; its top ten account for 12%. Material: peripheral blood, obtained on day 0 of AZD1222 vaccination. The clonotype comes from an adult in good health.

Here the CDR3 DNA reads TGTGCCAGCTCAGCGACAGGGGTTGATGGCTACACCTTC. Translating gives CASSATGVDGYTF. This rearrangement joins TRBV18 to TRBJ1-2; 8 bases match TRBD1. The CDR3 sequence is 13 residues long. From germline, CDR1 is KGHSH and CDR2 LQKENI. With V trimmed by 5 bases and J by 6 bases, 5 bases remained unmatched.